This is a list of T cell receptor beta chains from one sample in a study of shared clonotypes between healthy human individuals. Method: immunoSEQ multiplex PCR; TCRdb's copy keeps in-frame clones and lacks some. Here the sample spans roughly 770,000 clones, about 96% being singletons. The sequencing sample was made of naive CD8+ T cells sorted from blood. The receptors were sampled from a man aged 25-45 years in good health. The CDR3 runs from the conserved cysteine through the conserved F or W. The D gene is left open where the match is weak. A clone size is listed for some rows: how often the clone was seen (once, few, many), or a class if it is expanded.

v_call	d_call	j_call	clone_size	cdr3_aa	cdr3_nt
TRBV11-2	NA	TRBJ2-1	NA	CASSLVLDNEQFF	TGTGCCAGCAGCTTAGTACTGGACAATGAGCAGTTCTTC
TRBV15	NA	TRBJ2-3	NA	CATAGTLSTDTQYF	TGTGCCACCGCTGGGACACTAAGCACAGATACGCAGTATTTT
TRBV7-9	NA	TRBJ2-1	NA	CASSLPGLKYNEQFF	TGTGCCAGCAGCTTACCGGGACTGAAATACAATGAGCAGTTCTTC
TRBV28	TRBD1	TRBJ2-7	NA	CASSGQGISSYEQYF	TGTGCCAGCAGTGGACAGGGGATAAGCTCCTACGAGCAGTACTTC
TRBV5-6	NA	TRBJ1-2	NA	CASSLENSLYGYTF	TGTGCCAGCAGCTTGGAAAACAGCCTCTATGGCTACACCTTC
TRBV28	TRBD1	TRBJ1-4	NA	CAVPYRGSEKLFF	TGTGCCGTTCCTTACAGGGGGAGTGAAAAACTGTTTTTT
TRBV10-3	TRBD1	TRBJ2-3	NA	CAIREKDRIRSTDTQYF	TGTGCCATCAGGGAGAAGGACAGGATACGTAGCACAGATACGCAGTATTTT
TRBV11-2	TRBD2	TRBJ2-5	NA	CASSHGASGKETQYF	TGTGCCAGCAGCCATGGGGCTAGCGGGAAAGAGACCCAGTACTTC
TRBV7-9	TRBD2	TRBJ2-5	NA	CASSLAQLAGGYVRETQYF	TGTGCCAGCAGCTTAGCGCAACTAGCGGGAGGTTACGTTAGGGAGACCCAGTACTTC
TRBV9	NA	TRBJ2-1	NA	CASTPSGRVNEQFF	TGTGCCAGCACCCCCTCTGGACGAGTCAATGAGCAGTTCTTC
TRBV25-1	NA	TRBJ2-7	NA	CASSEGASRGYEQYF	TGTGCCAGCAGTGAGGGGGCCTCGAGGGGCTACGAGCAGTACTTC
TRBV11-2	NA	TRBJ2-7	once	CASVTRPPYEQYF	TGTGCCAGCGTTACTAGGCCGCCCTACGAGCAGTACTTC
TRBV27	NA	TRBJ1-1	NA	CASLARGHTEAFF	TGTGCCAGCCTAGCCAGAGGGCACACTGAAGCTTTCTTT
TRBV11-2	NA	TRBJ2-1	once	CASSLWYSAIYDEQFF	TGTGCCAGCAGCTTATGGTATAGCGCGATCTACGATGAGCAGTTCTTC
TRBV7-9	TRBD2	TRBJ2-7	NA	CASSSRGGPYEQYF	TGTGCCAGCAGCTCCCGGGGGGGGCCCTACGAGCAGTACTTC
TRBV5-1	NA	TRBJ1-1	NA	CASTEHKTGLGPDEAFF	TGCGCCAGCACCGAGCACAAAACAGGGTTAGGACCCGATGAAGCTTTCTTT
TRBV2	TRBD1	TRBJ1-3	NA	CASSTGGTGNTIYF	TGTGCCAGCAGTACAGGGGGCACTGGAAACACCATATATTTT
TRBV30	TRBD1	TRBJ2-2	NA	CAWSVRDSLTGELFF	TGTGCCTGGAGTGTACGGGACAGCCTCACCGGGGAGCTGTTTTTT
TRBV4-1	NA	TRBJ1-2	NA	CASRPEVAPTNYGYTF	TGCGCCAGCAGGCCGGAAGTCGCACCTACTAACTATGGCTACACCTTC
TRBV7-6	NA	TRBJ2-3	NA	CASSLASLNTDTQYF	TGTGCCAGCAGCTTAGCTAGCTTGAACACAGATACGCAGTATTTT